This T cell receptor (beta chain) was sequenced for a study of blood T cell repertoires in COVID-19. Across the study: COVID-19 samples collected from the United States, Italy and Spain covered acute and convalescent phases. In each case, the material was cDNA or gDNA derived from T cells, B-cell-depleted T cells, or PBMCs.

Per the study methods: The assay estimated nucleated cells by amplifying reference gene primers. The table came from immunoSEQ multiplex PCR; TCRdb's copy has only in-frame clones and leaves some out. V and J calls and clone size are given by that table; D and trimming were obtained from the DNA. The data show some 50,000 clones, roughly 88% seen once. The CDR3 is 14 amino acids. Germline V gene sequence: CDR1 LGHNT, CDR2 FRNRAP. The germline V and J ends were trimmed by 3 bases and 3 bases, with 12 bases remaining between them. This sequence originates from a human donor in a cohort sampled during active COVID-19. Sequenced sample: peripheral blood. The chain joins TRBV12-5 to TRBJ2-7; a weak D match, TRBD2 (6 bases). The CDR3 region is CASGFRGFIYEQYF. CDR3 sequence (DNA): TGTGCTAGTGGTTTTCGGGGGTTCATCTACGAGCAGTACTTC.